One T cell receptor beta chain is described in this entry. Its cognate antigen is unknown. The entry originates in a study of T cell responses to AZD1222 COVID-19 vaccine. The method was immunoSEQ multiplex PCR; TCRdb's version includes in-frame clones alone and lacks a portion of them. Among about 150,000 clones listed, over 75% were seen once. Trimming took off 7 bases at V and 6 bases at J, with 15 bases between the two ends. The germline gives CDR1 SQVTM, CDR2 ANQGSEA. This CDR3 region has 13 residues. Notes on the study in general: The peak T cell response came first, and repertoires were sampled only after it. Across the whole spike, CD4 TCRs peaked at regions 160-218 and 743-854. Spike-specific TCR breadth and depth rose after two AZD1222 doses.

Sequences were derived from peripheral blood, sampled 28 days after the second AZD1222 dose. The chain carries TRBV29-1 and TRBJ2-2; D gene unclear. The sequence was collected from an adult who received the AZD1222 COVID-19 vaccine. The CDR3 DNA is TGCAGCGCCTCGAACGAGCCGGCCGGGGAGCTGTTTTTT. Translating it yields CSASNEPAGELFF.